This TCR beta chain is from a study of regulatory T cells in long-lasting Graves disease (dated by TCRdb to about 2021). Regarding the research as a whole: In the newly diagnosed Graves' disease group, patients had been taking antithyroid drugs for less than 3 months. Persistent Graves' disease patients were compared with newly diagnosed Graves' disease patients by peripheral blood TCR sequencing and RNA sequencing. The study was registered as a clinical trial and conducted in China. A total of roughly 33 samples underwent TCR sequencing: some 13 from persistent and 20 from newly diagnosed Graves' disease patients.

Taken from cysteine to phenylalanine, the CDR3 has 14 residues. Kept here is only the CDR3 DNA, which spans 42 bases and is read in frame from base 1. CDR1 and CDR2 (MNHNS, SASEGT) derive from the germline V gene. V lost 6 bases and J lost 5 bases, and the count of bases not matched to a germline gene is 8. Results the study describes overall, beyond this receptor: The small sample size was acknowledged by the authors as a limitation that may reduce accuracy. Compared with newly diagnosed patients, persistent Graves' disease patients had lower TCR Shannon entropy and fewer highly expanded clones, which suggests clonal expansion. Only the TCR beta chain was sequenced and analyzed. Patients with persistent disease shared more public clonotypes (over 2,500) than newly diagnosed patients did (about 970). Persistent disease showed preferential use of TRBV28, TRBJ1-2 and TRBJ2-5, whereas newly diagnosed disease favored TRBV20-1 and TRBJ2-1. Only peripheral blood was studied, because thyroid tissue, the primary lesion, was inaccessible.

Interpreted using the paper, the time point label stands for: newly diagnosed GD, antithyroid drugs for less than 3 months. RNA was extracted from PBMCs in TRIzol for both TCR sequencing and RNA sequencing. The diagnosis of Graves' disease was made according to American Thyroid Association guidelines. The patients came from an endocrinology department in Xi'an, China. Each patient gave around 9 milliliters of peripheral blood, collected in an EDTA anticoagulant tube. Ficoll Paque Plus density gradient separation was used to isolate PBMCs, and no further T cell sorting was performed. An Agilent 2100 Bioanalyzer and agarose gel were used to check RNA quality, while a NanoDrop 2000 measured RNA concentration. Libraries were constructed by multiplex PCR. Sequencing relied on an Illumina HiSeq 4000. TCR beta libraries were built with iRepertoire HTBI primers and Arm-PCR amplification of CDR3 regions. Before sequencing, the PCR products went through gel purification. The original pipeline was this. Gene usage analysis of CDR3 amino acid clonotypes relied on the roughly 64 TRBV and about 15 TRBJ segments identified across samples. Filtered high-quality paired reads were merged into contigs using COPE and FqMerger. BLAST was used to align contigs to the IMGT TRBV, TRBD and TRBJ reference genes, and CDR3 was defined following IMGT. Any clonotype with a frequency above 0.1% was classified as a highly expanded clone. Shannon entropy was used to measure repertoire diversity, and the Gini coefficient was used to measure V-J evenness. Public clonotypes were defined as clonotypes shared by more than one individual. TCRdb applied fastp at Q25 and MiXCR to the public reads, then kept only in-frame beta chains. Rows are combined by CDR3 protein, so each entry shows the most common genes and DNA. None of the V and J calls come from the authors' own analysis; TCRdb made them. Counted in this sample were about 240,000 distinct CDR3 sequences; over 20% of them appeared once. The top ten clones comprise approximately 14% of the sample.

This clonotype has at least ten counts. This clone's antigen is unknown. No quality values exist for individual bases; no much larger clone is one base distant. The receptor's source is a female donor with Graves disease. Here the chain combines TRBV6-1 and TRBJ2-5, with 8 bases in between that match TRBD2. The sequences come from peripheral blood mononuclear cells (PBMCs), collected at new diagnosis, from a patient treated with antithyroid drugs. The CDR3 corresponds to CASRSPGGGETQYF. In nucleotide form, the sequence is TGTGCCAGCAGGTCCCCCGGGGGGGGGGAGACCCAGTACTTC.